Shown below are 14 T cell receptor beta chains from a single sample sequenced in a study of Ad26.COV2.S vaccination and SARS-CoV-2 variants. TCRdb keeps only in-frame clones here, not all; method: immunoSEQ multiplex PCR. The sample carries 380,000 or so clones, 75% to 90% recorded once. The treatment denotes: over 15 received Ad26.COV2.S at low or high dose, single or two shots; about 5 received placebo; per-sample allocation not given. The samples were gathered on day 63 after the first injection of vaccine or placebo. The starting material was peripheral blood, obtained in a trial of Ad26.COV2.S vaccine versus placebo. The origin of the receptors is a person aged 18 to 65 who received the Ad26.COV2.S COVID-19 vaccine or a placebo.

The table lists this clone with a few counts. CDR3 sequence (DNA): TGCGCCAGCAGCTTGGCGGTGGGGACTGAAGCTTTCTTT. This codes for CASSLAVGTEAFF. The V gene is TRBV5-1, the J gene TRBJ1-1; unclear D gene. The V gene's germline CDR1 is SGHRS and CDR2 YFSETQ. CDR3 length equals 13 residues. V was clipped by 0 bases and J by 5 bases, with 8 bases between them.

This clone came up once. This chain joins TRBV18 and TRBJ2-2; D might be TRBD1 or TRBD2, each matching 5 bases. Trimming left V 8 bases short and J 9 bases short, with 19 bases between. This CDR3 contains 14 residues. Germline V gene data show CDR1 as KGHSH and CDR2 as LQKENI. The CDR3 reads CASRGQGKVRELFF. The CDR3 DNA follows: TGTGCCAGCCGGGGTCAGGGAAAAGTAAGGGAGCTGTTTTTT.

This chain connects TRBV7-9 to TRBJ1-2, with D possibly TRBD1 on 5 matching bases. Trimming took 0 bases from V and 3 from J, leaving 11 bases between them. The CDR3 has 15 amino acids. CDR1 is SEHNR, CDR2 FQNEAQ, per germline (reference sequence). The CDR3 nucleotides are TGTGCCAGCAGCTTAGCCGGGCAGGGAGACTATGGCTACACCTTC. This translates into CASSLAGQGDYGYTF.

The chain links TRBV28 to TRBJ2-7; the match to TRBD2 covers 15 bases. Germline V lookup: CDR1 MDHEN, CDR2 SYDVKM. The CDR3 is 16 amino acids. The ends lost 5 bases at V and 5 bases at J; junction bases unmatched: 7. The CDR3: CASSPWTSGREHEQYF. CDR3 bases: TGTGCCAGCAGTCCTTGGACTAGCGGGAGGGAACACGAGCAGTACTTC.

The chain has TRBV6-5 and TRBJ2-3; maybe TRBD2 (6 bases). There are 14 residues in the CDR3. Trimming shortened V by 7 bases and J by 0 bases, and 11 bases separated the two germline ends. Looked up from germline, CDR1 is MNHEY and CDR2 is SVGAGI. CDR3 nucleotides: TGTGCCAGCACTAAGCGGGCAAGCACAGATACGCAGTATTTT. This sequence encodes CASTKRASTDTQYF.

The chain couples TRBV7-2 to TRBJ2-1, with D unresolved. The CDR3 totals 15 residues. Germline V gene sequence: CDR1 SGHTA, CDR2 FQGNSA. Between the trimmed V and J ends, which lost 1 base and 4 bases, there was a span of 11 bases. The CDR3 DNA sequence: TGTGCCAGCAGCTTAGGACCCGTGACGTACAATGAGCAGTTCTTC. Its protein is CASSLGPVTYNEQFF.

This clone was seen a few times. The rearrangement joins TRBV5-5 to TRBJ2-7; tentative D call: TRBD2 (6 bases). This CDR3 is 17 amino acids long. V was cut by 0 bases and J by 1 base, with 17 bases left in between. Germline V gives CDR1 SGHKS, CDR2 YYEKEE (reference sequence). This CDR3 reads CASSLGPTGTPSYEQYF. CDR3 nucleotide sequence: TGTGCCAGCAGCTTGGGTCCCACCGGGACTCCGTCCTACGAGCAGTACTTC.

As DNA, the CDR3 is TGTGCCAGCAGTTACTCGTTAATGCTTAACTATGGCTACACCTTC. Residues: CASSYSLMLNYGYTF. The genes are TRBV6-2 or TRBV6-3 and TRBJ1-2, with D unresolved. The CDR3 spans 15 residues. CDR1 is MNHEY, CDR2 SVGEGT, per germline. Trimming removed 0 bases from V and 1 base from J, with 9 bases in between.

Only one count was recorded for this clone. The chain recombines TRBV30 with TRBJ2-7, with D maybe TRBD1 (6 bases). Germline V gives CDR1 GTSNPN, CDR2 SVGIG (reference sequence). The CDR3 has 16 amino acids. Trimming stripped 2 bases from V and 3 bases from J, with 20 bases between. The CDR3 loop is CAWSTFMAGQIYEQYF. As DNA, the CDR3 is TGTGCCTGGAGTACTTTCATGGCAGGACAGATCTACGAGCAGTACTTC.

With respect to this clone: The same CDR3 is also encoded by other DNA sequences in this sample. J is TRBJ2-5 and V is TRBV12-3 or TRBV12-4, with D unclear. The length of the CDR3 is 13 residues. The V gene lost 2 bases and the J gene lost 1 base, with 5 bases spanning the gap. DNA of the CDR3: TGTGCCAGCAGTTTAAGAAGCCAAGAGACCCAGTACTTC. This codes for CASSLRSQETQYF.

This chain uses TRBV7-2 with TRBJ1-1, with D hard to call. Looked up from germline, CDR1 is SGHTA and CDR2 is FQGNSA. The CDR3 runs 14 residues. With 3 bases removed from V and 1 base from J, the gap between germline ends came to 9 bases. Here the CDR3 reads CASSFIVTNTEAFF. Here the CDR3 DNA reads TGTGCCAGCAGCTTTATCGTCACGAACACTGAAGCTTTCTTT.

This chain links TRBV6-1 with TRBJ1-6; perhaps TRBD1 as D (6 bases). The CDR3 contains 14 residues. Trimming removed 2 bases from V and 10 bases from J, with 12 bases in between. CDR1 and CDR2 (germline): MNHNS, SASEGT. CDR3 coding DNA: TGTGCCAGCAGTGAACACAGGGTCGGGTCACCCCTCCACTTT. It is translated as CASSEHRVGSPLHF.

J is TRBJ2-3 and V is TRBV6-6, with 8 nucleotides matching TRBD1. V trimming: 6 bases; J trimming: 0 bases; junction bases outside the gene matches: 11. There are 17 residues in the CDR3. Germline V lookup: CDR1 MNHNY, CDR2 SVGAGI (reference sequence). CDR3 loop: CASSRPSDRASTDTQYF. The CDR3 DNA reads as TGTGCCAGCAGCCGACCGTCGGACAGGGCGAGCACAGATACGCAGTATTTT.

The chain recombines TRBV10-3 with TRBJ2-3, with D tentatively TRBD1 (5 bases). CDR3 size: 15 residues. V was trimmed by 6 bases and J by 2 bases, leaving 15 bases between them. CDR1 ENHRY and CDR2 SYGVKD come from the germline V gene. The CDR3 loop reads CAIRGQGGYTDTQYF. CDR3 sequence (DNA): TGTGCCATCAGAGGCCAGGGTGGATACACAGATACGCAGTATTTT.